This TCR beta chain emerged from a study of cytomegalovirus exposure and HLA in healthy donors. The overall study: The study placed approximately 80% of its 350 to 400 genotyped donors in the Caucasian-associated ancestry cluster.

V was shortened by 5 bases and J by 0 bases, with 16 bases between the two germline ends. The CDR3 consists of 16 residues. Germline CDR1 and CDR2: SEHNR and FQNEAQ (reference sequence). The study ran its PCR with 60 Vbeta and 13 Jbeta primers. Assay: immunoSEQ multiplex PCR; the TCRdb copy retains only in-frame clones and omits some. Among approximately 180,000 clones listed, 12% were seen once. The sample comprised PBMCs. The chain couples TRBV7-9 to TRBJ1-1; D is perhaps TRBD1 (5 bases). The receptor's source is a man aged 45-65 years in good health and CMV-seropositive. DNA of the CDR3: TGTGCCAGCAGCCTGGGGGGGACGCTCATGAACACTGAAGCTTTCTTT. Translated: CASSLGGTLMNTEAFF.